The 8 T cell receptor beta chains given below trace back to one sample, sequenced in a study of blood T cell repertoires in COVID-19. The assay was immunoSEQ multiplex PCR, and TCRdb's table has in-frame clones only and misses some. The profile shows around 260,000 clones, approximately 83% of them singletons. Source material: peripheral blood. All receptors derive from a woman between 50 and 59 years old who had recovered from COVID-19.

DNA for the CDR3: TGTGCCAGCAGTCCCTGGACAGGGTATGGCGAGCAGTACTTC. Encoded protein: CASSPWTGYGEQYF. The chain recombines TRBV27 with TRBJ2-7; TRBD1 agrees at 8 bases. V lost 5 bases and J lost 6; bases outside the gene matches: 9. The length of the CDR3 is 14 residues. CDR1 MNHEY and CDR2 SMNVEV come from the germline V gene (reference sequence).

This chain connects TRBV30 to TRBJ2-1; 7 bases are a match to TRBD1. The trim removed 8 bases at V and 4 bases at J, leaving 14 bases unmatched. Germline V gene data show CDR1 as GTSNPN and CDR2 as SVGIG (reference sequence). This CDR3 contains 15 residues. The chain's CDR3 is CARQYRGNRYNEQFF. CDR3 DNA: TGTGCCCGACAATACAGGGGAAATAGATACAATGAGCAGTTCTTC.

This clone has just a few counts. The chain combines TRBV7-3 with TRBJ2-2, with 10 bases identical to TRBD1. Germline V lookup: CDR1 SGHTA, CDR2 FQGTGA. The J segment lost 7 bases and the V segment lost 1 base, leaving 6 bases of the junction unmatched. The length of the CDR3 is 16 residues. This CDR3 reads CASSLMGQGSVGELFF. CDR3 sequence (DNA): TGTGCCAGCAGCTTAATGGGACAGGGGTCGGTCGGGGAGCTGTTTTTT. Full variable domain (outside the CDR3, taken from reference TRBV7-3 and TRBJ2-2): GAGVSQTPSNKVTEKGKYVELRCDPISGHTALYWYRQSLGQGPEFLIYFQGTGAADDSGLPNDRFFAVRPEGSVSTLKIQRTERGDSAVYLCASSLMGQGSVGELFFGEGSRLTVL.

The rearrangement links TRBV30 to TRBJ1-1, with TRBD1 matching over 8 bases. V was clipped by 2 bases and J by 2 bases; unmatched bases: 10. The CDR3 has 16 residues. From germline, CDR1 is GTSNPN and CDR2 SVGIG (reference sequence). CDR3 coding DNA: TGTGCCTGGAGTCCCCCAGGGGGCTGGGATAACACTGAAGCTTTCTTT. Its protein is CAWSPPGGWDNTEAFF.

This chain links TRBV4-1 with TRBJ2-5, with D tentatively TRBD2 (7 bases). The germline CDR1 and CDR2 sequences are MGHRA and YSYEKL. This CDR3 is built from 17 residues. V lost 1 base and J lost 1, with 16 bases in between. CDR3 residues: CASSQGRGGGSQETQYF. The CDR3 nucleotides read TGCGCCAGCAGCCAAGGCCGAGGGGGGGGATCCCAAGAGACCCAGTACTTC.

This chain uses TRBV11-2 with TRBJ2-4; 7 bases align to TRBD2. The germline V gene has CDR1 SGHAT and CDR2 FQNNGV. CDR3 length equals 15 residues. After removal of 5 bases from V and 2 bases from J, the junction contained 6 bases not matched to a gene. For the CDR3, the DNA is TGTGCCAGCAGCCCCTGGGAGGGAACCAAAAACATTCAGTACTTC. Its translation: CASSPWEGTKNIQYF.

In DNA form, the CDR3 reads TGTGCCAGCAGACAGGGGTCGGAGTTTAGCAATCAGCCCCAGCATTTT. This sequence encodes CASRQGSEFSNQPQHF. This chain links TRBV6-4 with TRBJ1-5, with 7 bases identical to TRBD1. The CDR3 consists of 16 residues. With 6 bases clipped from V and 0 bases from J, the junction kept 8 bases outside the gene matches. Germline CDR1 MRHNA, CDR2 SNTAGT.

The J gene is TRBJ2-7, the V gene TRBV28, with TRBD1 matching over 7 bases. The V segment lost 2 bases and the J segment 0 bases; nucleotides outside the gene matches: 13. Germline loops: CDR1 MDHEN, CDR2 SYDVKM. This CDR3 comprises 18 residues. CDR3 residues: CASSLRGQRSRNSYEQYF. The CDR3 region has the DNA TGTGCCAGCAGTTTAAGGGGACAGAGGTCTAGAAACTCCTACGAGCAGTACTTC.